This TCR beta chain was recorded in a study of blood T cell repertoires in COVID-19. Study summary: Acute-phase and convalescent COVID-19 samples originated in the United States, Italy and Spain.

The CDR3 runs to 14 residues. Trimming took 2 bases from V and 4 from J; bases not matched to a gene: 3. CDR1 is SGHRS, CDR2 YFSETQ, per germline. The age range of participants was about 18 to 95 years, with residence in about two dozen US areas. Under the authors' procedure: Counts of nucleated cells, estimated from reference gene primer amplification, were obtained. Assay used: immunoSEQ multiplex PCR; TCRdb lists only in-frame clones, some missing. Clone size and the V and J calls come from that table; the DNA yielded D and trimming. Here the sample spans a few hundred thousand clones, about 90% being singletons.

The V and J genes are TRBV5-1 and TRBJ2-1; 7 bases match TRBD2. Sequencing used PBMCs or T cells enriched from blood (not recorded which). The receptor's source is a woman aged 45 to 65 with acute COVID-19. This CDR3 reads CASSFGLEYNEQFF. CDR3 sequence (DNA): TGCGCCAGCAGCTTCGGACTAGAGTACAATGAGCAGTTCTTC. Based on the CDR3 plus reference TRBV5-1 and TRBJ2-1, the full variable domain is KAGVTQTPRYLIKTRGQQVTLSCSPISGHRSVSWYQQTPGQGLQFLFEYFSETQRNKGNFPGRFSGRQFSNSRSEMNVSTLELGDSALYLCASSFGLEYNEQFFGPGTRLTVL.